These 32 T cell receptor beta chains originate from one sample sequenced in a study of monozygotic twins with inflammatory bowel disease. Using the 5' RACE reads, TCRdb records one entry per CDR3 protein without DNA. The sample table sets out around 200,000 distinct CDR3 sequences. The sequencing sample was made of blood. These receptor sequences come from a human donor with ulcerative colitis or Crohn's disease, or a healthy co-twin of an affected twin (not recorded which).

This chain connects TRBV12-3 or TRBV12-4 to TRBJ2-3; TCRdb returns TRBD2, unconfirmable since there is no DNA. CDR3 length: 16 amino acids. The CDR3 loop is CASSFSGGPPTDTQYF.

This CDR3 is CASTLGNGELFF. The rearrangement joins TRBV7-9 to TRBJ2-2; TCRdb's D gene call, TRBD1, goes unchecked for lack of DNA. Germline lookup yields CDR1 SEHNR and CDR2 FQNEAQ (reference sequence). This CDR3 is 12 amino acids long. Variable domain in full (rest from reference TRBV7-9 and TRBJ2-2): DTGVSQNPRHKITKRGQNVTFRCDPISEHNRLYWYRQTLGQGPEFLTYFQNEAQLEKSRLLSDRFSAERPKGSFSTLEIQRTEQGDSAMYLCASTLGNGELFFGEGSRLTVL.

The chain links TRBV7-9 to TRBJ1-1; no DNA is available, so the TRBD1 call from TCRdb remains unchecked. The germline V gene encodes CDR1 SEHNR and CDR2 FQNEAQ (reference sequence). CDR3 size: 14 residues. The CDR3 protein is CASSRQQGSKEAFF.

The gene calls are TRBV12-3 or TRBV12-4 and TRBJ2-3. The CDR3 length is 12 residues. CDR3: CASSLSLDTQYF.

The CDR3 region is CAISEGQGDYGYTF. The gene calls are TRBV10-3 and TRBJ1-2; TCRdb returns TRBD1, unconfirmable since there is no DNA. The length of the CDR3 is 14 residues. Per the germline V gene, CDR1 is ENHRY and CDR2 is SYGVKD.

This chain joins TRBV24-1 and TRBJ1-5. The CDR3 is 13 residues long. Per the germline V gene, CDR1 is KGHDR and CDR2 is SFDVKD. This CDR3 is CATSDLIGQPQHF.

The chain links TRBV2 to TRBJ1-2. The germline V gene encodes CDR1 SNHLY and CDR2 FYNNEI. The CDR3 loop spans 15 amino acids. CDR3 sequence: CASSESLSSLWGYTF.

The chain has TRBV12-3 or TRBV12-4 and TRBJ1-1. This CDR3 comprises 12 residues. The CDR3 is CASSLHDTEAFF.

V is TRBV20-1 and J is TRBJ2-2; the D gene TCRdb calls, TRBD1, cannot be checked with no DNA. The CDR3 length is 15 residues. The germline CDR1 and CDR2 sequences are DFQATT and SNEGSKA (reference sequence). The CDR3 here is CSASPPTGITGELFF.

V is TRBV12-3 or TRBV12-4 and J is TRBJ1-2; TCRdb designates TRBD1, a call that cannot be tested without DNA. This CDR3 has 14 residues. The chain's CDR3 is CASSSQGERYGYTF.

This chain uses TRBV7-9 with TRBJ1-2; TCRdb indicates TRBD1, and absent DNA this call remains unverified. There are 13 residues in the CDR3. Germline loops: CDR1 SEHNR, CDR2 FQNEAQ (reference sequence). Here the CDR3 reads CASSFRQGDGYTF.

The chain couples TRBV28 to TRBJ2-1. The CDR3 runs to 12 residues. Looked up from germline, CDR1 is MDHEN and CDR2 is SYDVKM. The chain's CDR3 is CASSLSSFGQFF.

This rearrangement joins TRBV20-1 to TRBJ2-7; TCRdb picks TRBD1, but there is no DNA to check that call. Germline assignment: CDR1 DFQATT and CDR2 SNEGSKA (reference sequence). The CDR3 extends over 12 amino acids. CDR3 loop: CSADEGERQQYF.

This chain links TRBV20-1 with TRBJ2-3; without DNA, the TCRdb call of TRBD2 cannot be checked. The CDR3 is made up of 19 amino acids. Germline values: CDR1 DFQATT, CDR2 SNEGSKA (reference sequence). The CDR3 spells CSASRGVRRGARVGDTQYF.

V is TRBV27 and J is TRBJ1-2; the D call of TRBD1 rests on TCRdb alone, since no DNA is present to check it. The CDR3 is 14 amino acids. The germline gives CDR1 MNHEY, CDR2 SMNVEV (reference sequence). CDR3 sequence: CASSPLGGSYGYTF.

The chain recombines TRBV9 with TRBJ2-1. This CDR3 has 16 amino acids. Looked up from germline, CDR1 is SGDLS and CDR2 is YYNGEE. CDR3 loop: CASSVAGTTLSFEQFF.

V is TRBV25-1 and J is TRBJ1-1; TCRdb reports TRBD1, a call that lacks DNA to check it against. The germline V gene has CDR1 MGHDK and CDR2 SYGVNS. CDR3 length: 15 residues. This CDR3 reads CASSDPGGEDTEAFF. The whole variable domain, filled in from reference TRBV25-1 and TRBJ1-1, reads EADIYQTPRYLVIGTGKKITLECSQTMGHDKMYWYQQDPGMELHLIHYSYGVNSTEKGDLSSESTVSRIRTEHFPLTLESARPSHTSQYLCASSDPGGEDTEAFFGQGTRLTVV.

This chain links TRBV20-1 with TRBJ2-5; TCRdb's D call, TRBD2, is unchecked because there is no DNA. Germline V gene lookup returns CDR1 DFQATT and CDR2 SNEGSKA (reference sequence). The CDR3 spans 15 residues. The CDR3 loop is CSAVTGLDKQETQYF.

V and J are TRBV12-3 or TRBV12-4 and TRBJ2-3; TCRdb's D call, TRBD1, is unchecked because there is no DNA. This CDR3 has 15 amino acids. The CDR3 region is CASSFGGLGADTQYF.

The chain couples TRBV20-1 to TRBJ1-2; TCRdb names TRBD1, which stays unverified in the absence of DNA. CDR3 size: 13 residues. The germline V gene has CDR1 DFQATT and CDR2 SNEGSKA (reference sequence). The chain's CDR3 is CSASDDRLYGYTF.

V is TRBV18 and J is TRBJ1-5; with no DNA, the TCRdb D assignment of TRBD1 cannot be verified. Germline V CDR1 and CDR2: KGHSH, LQKENI. The CDR3 has 16 amino acids. The CDR3 loop reads CASSPGTGNLNQPQHF.

The rearrangement uses TRBV10-3 and TRBJ1-2; TCRdb selects TRBD1, and the lack of DNA leaves this call unchecked. Germline lookup yields CDR1 ENHRY and CDR2 SYGVKD. This CDR3 contains 14 residues. The CDR3 is CAISLGTGERGYTF.

The J gene is TRBJ2-2, the V gene TRBV11-2; there is no DNA to check the TCRdb D call of TRBD1. Germline CDR1 reads SGHAT; CDR2 reads FQNNGV. This CDR3 spans 16 amino acids. CDR3 residues: CASSFRAGGNTGELFF.

The chain joins TRBV11-2 to TRBJ2-1; the D gene TCRdb calls, TRBD2, cannot be checked with no DNA. The CDR3 totals 17 residues. Germline assignment: CDR1 SGHAT and CDR2 FQNNGV. The CDR3 here is CASSSAGLAGEYNEQFF. The full variable domain, completed using reference TRBV11-2 and TRBJ2-1, is EAGVAQSPRYKIIEKRQSVAFWCNPISGHATLYWYQQILGQGPKLLIQFQNNGVVDDSQLPKDRFSAERLKGVDSTLKIQPAKLEDSAVYLCASSSAGLAGEYNEQFFGPGTRLTVL.

V is TRBV5-1 and J is TRBJ1-1. Germline V gives CDR1 SGHRS, CDR2 YFSETQ. This CDR3 is 13 amino acids long. The CDR3 sequence: CASSLVSFTEAFF.

CDR3: CARRPTGYALNTQYF. V and J are TRBV27 and TRBJ2-3; TCRdb selects TRBD2, and the lack of DNA leaves this call unchecked. Germline V CDR1 and CDR2: MNHEY, SMNVEV (reference sequence). The CDR3 covers 15 residues.

This CDR3 is CAISEGGWATTSTDTQYF. J is TRBJ2-3 and V is TRBV10-3; without DNA, the TCRdb call of TRBD2 cannot be checked. Germline V gene data show CDR1 as ENHRY and CDR2 as SYGVKD. This CDR3 spans 18 amino acids.

V gene TRBV20-1 combines with J gene TRBJ2-1; TCRdb outputs TRBD2, but without DNA this stays unchecked. The CDR3 sequence is 16 residues long. The germline gives CDR1 DFQATT, CDR2 SNEGSKA (reference sequence). CDR3 in amino acids: CSARDSGLAVPNEQFF.

The chain joins TRBV7-9 to TRBJ2-5. Germline-derived CDR1 and CDR2 are SEHNR and FQNEAQ (reference sequence). CDR3 length equals 14 residues. The CDR3 is CASSFSSSKETQYF. The complete variable domain, with remaining parts taken from reference TRBV7-9 and TRBJ2-5, reads DTGVSQNPRHKITKRGQNVTFRCDPISEHNRLYWYRQTLGQGPEFLTYFQNEAQLEKSRLLSDRFSAERPKGSFSTLEIQRTEQGDSAMYLCASSFSSSKETQYFGPGTRLLVL.

This rearrangement joins TRBV12-3 or TRBV12-4 to TRBJ2-7. There are 13 residues in the CDR3. CDR3 loop: CASGLGRRNEQYF.

V is TRBV27 and J is TRBJ1-5. Germline V CDR1 and CDR2: MNHEY, SMNVEV (reference sequence). CDR3 length: 13 amino acids. CDR3 loop: CASSDNGNQPQHF.

The J gene is TRBJ2-7, the V gene TRBV3-1; the D call of TRBD1 rests on TCRdb alone, since no DNA is present to check it. In germline, CDR1 is LGHDT, CDR2 YNNKEL (reference sequence). The CDR3 is 15 amino acids. CDR3 loop: CASSQAPGASYEQYF.